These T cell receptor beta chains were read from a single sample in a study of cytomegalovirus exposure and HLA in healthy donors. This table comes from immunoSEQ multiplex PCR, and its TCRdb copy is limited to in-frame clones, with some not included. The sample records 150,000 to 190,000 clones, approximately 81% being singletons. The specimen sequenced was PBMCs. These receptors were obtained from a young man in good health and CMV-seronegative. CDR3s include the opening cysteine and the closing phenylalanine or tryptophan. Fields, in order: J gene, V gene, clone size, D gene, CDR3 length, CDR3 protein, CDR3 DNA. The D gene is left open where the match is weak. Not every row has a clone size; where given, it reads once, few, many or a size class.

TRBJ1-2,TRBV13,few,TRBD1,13,CASSPRRGQGYTF,TGTGCCAGCAGCCCACGCAGGGGGCAAGGCTACACCTTC
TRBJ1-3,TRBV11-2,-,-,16,CASSTIRGRLGNTIYF,TGTGCCAGCAGCACCATCAGGGGTAGACTCGGAAACACCATATATTTT
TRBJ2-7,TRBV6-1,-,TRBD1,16,CASSERPGTGSYEQYF,TGTGCCAGCAGTGAAAGGCCCGGGACAGGCTCCTACGAGCAGTACTTC
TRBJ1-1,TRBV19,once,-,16,CASSVHRGLSNTEAFF,TGTGCCAGTAGTGTCCACAGAGGGCTATCCAACACTGAAGCTTTCTTT
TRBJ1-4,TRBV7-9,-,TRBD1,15,CASSLGQGDNEKLFF,TGTGCCAGCAGCTTAGGCCAGGGGGATAATGAAAAACTGTTTTTT
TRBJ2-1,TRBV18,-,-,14,CASSGVLTDNEQFF,TGTGCCAGCTCCGGGGTCTTAACCGACAATGAGCAGTTCTTC
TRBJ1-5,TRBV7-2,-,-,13,CASSFERNQPQHF,TGTGCCAGCAGCTTCGAGCGAAATCAGCCCCAGCATTTT
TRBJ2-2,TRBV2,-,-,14,CASKERQITGELFF,TGTGCCAGCAAGGAGCGGCAAATCACCGGGGAGCTGTTTTTT
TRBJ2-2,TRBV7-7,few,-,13,CASSLSGAGELFF,TGTGCCAGCAGCTTATCGGGGGCCGGGGAGCTGTTTTTT
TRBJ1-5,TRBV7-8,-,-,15,CASSLDRARNQPQHF,TGTGCCAGCAGCTTAGACAGGGCCCGCAATCAGCCCCAGCATTTT
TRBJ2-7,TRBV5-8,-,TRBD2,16,CASSLGRTSGIYEQYF,TGTGCCAGCAGCTTGGGTAGGACTAGCGGAATCTACGAGCAGTACTTC
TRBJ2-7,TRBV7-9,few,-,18,CSSSLDRGRRGLSYEQYF,TGTTCCAGCAGCTTAGATAGGGGCCGCAGGGGCCTGTCCTACGAGCAGTACTTC
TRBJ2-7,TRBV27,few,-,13,CASSSSDSYEQYF,TGTGCCAGCAGTTCCAGTGATTCCTACGAGCAGTACTTC
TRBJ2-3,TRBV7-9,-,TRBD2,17,CSSNTQLAGATMDTQYF,TGTTCCAGCAACACTCAACTAGCGGGGGCGACCATGGATACGCAGTATTTT
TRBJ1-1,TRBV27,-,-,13,CASAIGADSEAFF,TGTGCCAGCGCGATCGGAGCGGACAGTGAAGCTTTCTTT
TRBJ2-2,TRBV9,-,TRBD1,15,CASRQGALGTGELFF,TGTGCCAGCAGACAGGGGGCTTTAGGCACCGGGGAGCTGTTTTTT
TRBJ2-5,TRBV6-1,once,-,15,CASRRVWRVGETQYF,TGTGCCAGCAGGCGGGTGTGGAGGGTGGGGGAGACCCAGTACTTC
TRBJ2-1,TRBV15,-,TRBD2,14,CATSLGLANNEQFF,TGTGCCACCAGCCTCGGACTAGCTAACAATGAGCAGTTCTTC
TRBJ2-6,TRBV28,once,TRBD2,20,CASSPYRGGLAVSGANVLTF,TGTGCCAGCAGTCCGTACAGGGGGGGACTAGCGGTCTCTGGGGCCAACGTCCTGACTTTC
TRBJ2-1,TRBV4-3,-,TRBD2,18,CASSQGLAGWASYNEQFF,TGCGCCAGCAGCCAAGGTCTAGCGGGATGGGCCTCCTACAATGAGCAGTTCTTC
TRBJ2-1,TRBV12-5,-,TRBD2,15,CASASTSGRPYEQFF,TGTGCTAGTGCCTCTACTAGCGGGAGACCCTATGAGCAGTTCTTC
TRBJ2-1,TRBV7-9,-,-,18,CASSPWLGPESSYNEQFF,TGTGCCAGCAGCCCCTGGCTGGGCCCCGAAAGCTCCTACAATGAGCAGTTCTTC
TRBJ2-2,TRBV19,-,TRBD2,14,CASSIAGEAGELFF,TGTGCCAGTAGTATCGCGGGAGAAGCCGGGGAGCTGTTTTTT
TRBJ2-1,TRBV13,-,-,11,CASSSRNEQFF,TGTGCCAGCAGCAGCAGGAATGAGCAGTTCTTC
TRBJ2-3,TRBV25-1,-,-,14,CASSYSPNTDTQYF,TGTGCCAGCAGCTACAGCCCAAACACAGATACGCAGTATTTT
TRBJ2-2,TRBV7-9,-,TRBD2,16,CASSVSSGRNTGELFF,TGTGCCAGCAGCGTATCTAGCGGGCGTAACACCGGGGAGCTGTTTTTT
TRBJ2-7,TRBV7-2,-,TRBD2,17,CASSLGVGTSGEYEQYF,TGTGCCAGCAGCTTAGGTGTAGGGACTAGCGGAGAGTACGAGCAGTACTTC
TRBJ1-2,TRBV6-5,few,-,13,CATAQSGGYGYTF,TGTGCCACAGCCCAATCCGGCGGCTATGGCTACACCTTC
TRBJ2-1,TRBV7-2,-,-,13,CASSLRLRGEQFF,TGTGCCAGCAGTCTCCGCCTTAGGGGTGAGCAGTTCTTC
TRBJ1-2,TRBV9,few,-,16,CASSVEAPGREGGYTF,TGTGCCAGCAGCGTAGAGGCCCCCGGCAGGGAAGGAGGCTACACCTTC
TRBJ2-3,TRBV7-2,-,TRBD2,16,CASSSRTRPLGDTQYF,TGTGCCAGCAGCTCTCGGACTAGACCCCTCGGGGATACGCAGTATTTT
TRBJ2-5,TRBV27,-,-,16,CASSLFGGATQETQYF,TGTGCCAGCAGTTTATTCGGAGGGGCGACTCAAGAGACCCAGTACTTC
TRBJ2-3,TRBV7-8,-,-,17,CASSQNPPAAFTDTQYF,TGTGCCAGCAGCCAAAACCCCCCGGCAGCGTTCACAGATACGCAGTATTTT
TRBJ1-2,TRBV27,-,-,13,CASSLSLGYGYTF,TGTGCCAGCAGTTTATCGCTCGGTTATGGCTACACCTTC
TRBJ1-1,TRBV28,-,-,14,CASSVVRGNTEAFF,TGTGCCAGCAGTGTTGTCAGGGGGAACACTGAAGCTTTCTTT
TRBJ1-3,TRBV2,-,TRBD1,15,CASREQGADGNTIYF,TGTGCCAGCAGAGAACAGGGGGCAGATGGAAACACCATATATTTT
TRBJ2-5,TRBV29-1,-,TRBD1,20,CSVEDLPGQGKNWGRETQYF,TGCAGCGTTGAAGATCTCCCGGGACAGGGAAAGAATTGGGGGCGGGAGACCCAGTACTTC